This TCR beta chain comes out of a study of blood T cells in healthy people across ages. Overall study findings and caveats: The lack of PBMC sorting stopped any conclusive naive versus antigen-experienced comparison. Strong correlation linked observed beta diversity and percent naive T cells.

Next came a second PCR, run for about 7 to 11 cycles, which used a sample-barcoded 5' primer along with a J-beta primer mix. TCRdb passed the 5' RACE reads through MiXCR, listing each CDR3 protein once. Found here are about 1.8 million distinct CDR3 sequences, about 50% of them singletons; the top ten hold about 2.1%. V was pared by 2 bases and J by 4 bases, with 12 bases between. CDR1 SGHKS and CDR2 YYEKEE come from the germline V gene (reference sequence). The CDR3 is 14 residues long. With regard to this clonotype: The antigen is undetermined.

This chain links TRBV5-5 with TRBJ1-1, with no clear D. The TCR sequence derives from a woman aged 40 to 49 in good health. Sequenced input: blood. CDR3 protein: CASSLRRTSTEAFF. The CDR3 DNA sequence: TGTGCCAGCAGCTTAAGAAGGACGAGCACTGAAGCTTTCTTT.